What follows are 23 T cell receptor beta chains derived from one specimen sequenced in a study of T cell responses to AZD1222 COVID-19 vaccine. Only in-frame clones appear in the TCRdb table, and some are missing; sequencing was by immunoSEQ multiplex PCR. Of 65,000 to 100,000 clones in the sample, approximately 80% were seen once. This material consisted of peripheral blood, taken on day 0 of AZD1222 vaccination. All receptors derive from an adult in good health.

This clone appeared a few times. This chain uses TRBV28 with TRBJ1-5; no reliable D call. Deletions cut 2 bases from V and 9 bases from J, with 23 bases between. This CDR3 has 17 amino acids. Per germline, CDR1 MDHEN and CDR2 SYDVKM. The CDR3 sequence is CASSLVWSGGVMGPQHF. The CDR3, as DNA: TGTGCCAGCAGTTTAGTATGGTCAGGCGGCGTCATGGGGCCCCAGCATTTT.

The gene calls are TRBV19 and TRBJ2-3; maybe TRBD1 (6 bases). Per germline, CDR1 LNHDA and CDR2 SQIVND (reference sequence). Trimming stripped 7 bases from V and 4 bases from J, with 18 bases between. There are 15 residues in the CDR3. CDR3 bases: TGTGCCAGTATCCCCCCCGGACAGAAACCAGATACGCAGTATTTT. Translating it yields CASIPPGQKPDTQYF.

The chain combines TRBV28 with TRBJ2-3; 11 positions agree with TRBD1. Germline V gene sequence: CDR1 MDHEN, CDR2 SYDVKM. Losses at the gene ends were 6 bases for V and 5 bases for J; bases not matched to a gene: 7. This CDR3 has 15 residues. CDR3 bases: TGTGCCAGCAGACCTTGGACAGGGGGCGGAGATACGCAGTATTTT. This codes for CASRPWTGGGDTQYF.

The chain recombines TRBV2 with TRBJ1-3; possibly TRBD1 for D (5 bases). CDR1 and CDR2 from the germline V gene are SNHLY and FYNNEI. This CDR3 contains 16 residues. Trimming pared 7 bases from V and 0 bases from J, leaving 16 bases between. The CDR3 sequence: CASTERDRNSGNTIYF. The CDR3, as DNA: TGTGCCAGCACCGAAAGGGACCGTAACTCTGGAAACACCATATATTTT.

Turning to this clone: The junction shows a germline mismatch at one end, possibly a read error. The V and J genes are TRBV7-2 and TRBJ2-7; 7 nucleotides align to TRBD2. From germline, CDR1 is SGHTA and CDR2 FQGNSA. CDR3 length: 16 amino acids. CDR3: CASSLVAAGVSNEQHF. The CDR3 DNA is TGTGCCAGCAGCTTAGTGGCGGCGGGAGTGAGCAACGAGCAGCACTTC. The variable domain in full, with the rest retrieved from reference TRBV7-2 and TRBJ2-7, is GAGVSQSPSNKVTEKGKDVELRCDPISGHTALYWYRQSLGQGLEFLIYFQGNSAPDKSGLPSDRFSAERTGGSVSTLTIQRTQQEDSAVYLCASSLVAAGVSNEQHFGPGTRLTVT.

V and J are TRBV7-2 and TRBJ1-2, with 7 bases that match TRBD1. This CDR3 is built from 16 residues. V dropped 1 base and J dropped 3; count of bases not matched to a gene: 8. Per the germline V gene, CDR1 is SGHTA and CDR2 is FQGNSA. CDR3 DNA: TGTGCCAGCAGCTTAGGGCTAGGGGGCCTCGACTATGGCTACACCTTC. As protein: CASSLGLGGLDYGYTF.

The chain uses TRBV7-2 and TRBJ2-5; 11 bases are a match to TRBD2. The CDR3 contains 15 residues. Trimming cost V 7 bases and J 3 bases; bases outside gene matches: 7. Per germline, CDR1 SGHTA and CDR2 FQGNSA. The DNA for the CDR3 is TGTGCCAGCATCCTTGGGACTAGCGGAAAAGAGACCCAGTACTTC. It is translated as CASILGTSGKETQYF.

V gene TRBV6-2 or TRBV6-3 combines with J gene TRBJ2-1, with a weak D call TRBD2 (7 bases). This CDR3 region has 16 residues. The V and J ends lost 6 bases and 6 bases respectively, with 21 bases between them. The germline V gene has CDR1 MNHEY and CDR2 SVGEGT. The CDR3 loop is CASSPGGGRLINEQFF. In nucleotides, the CDR3 is TGTGCCAGCAGCCCTGGGGGGGGGCGGTTAATCAATGAGCAGTTCTTC.

This clone was seen a few times. This chain connects TRBV5-1 to TRBJ1-6, with 7 nucleotides matching TRBD1. The CDR3 spans 17 residues. Germline-derived CDR1 and CDR2 are SGHRS and YFSETQ. Trimming took 0 bases from V and 4 from J; bases not matched to a gene: 7. The CDR3 loop is CASSLGPGTAYNSPLHF. CDR3 nucleotide sequence: TGCGCCAGCAGCTTGGGACCAGGGACAGCATATAATTCACCCCTCCACTTT.

The chain couples TRBV5-5 to TRBJ2-7, with TRBD2 identical over 11 bases. The germline CDR1 and CDR2 sequences are SGHKS and YYEKEE (reference sequence). The V gene end was trimmed by 4 bases and the J gene end by 2 bases; junction bases not matched to a gene: 5. The CDR3 is 15 amino acids. DNA for the CDR3: TGTGCCAGCAGCCGCACTAGCGGGGGCCCCTACGAGCAGTACTTC. This encodes CASSRTSGGPYEQYF.

The chain recombines TRBV29-1 with TRBJ2-1; 7 nucleotides line up with TRBD1. V lost 6 bases and J lost 6; bases outside the gene matches: 2. The V gene's germline CDR1 is SQVTM and CDR2 ANQGSEA. CDR3 size: 11 residues. CDR3 region: CSVGQINEQFF. The CDR3 DNA sequence: TGCAGCGTGGGACAGATCAATGAGCAGTTCTTC.

The table lists this clone with a count of one. This chain uses TRBV6-5 with TRBJ1-2; D unclear. CDR1 and CDR2 (germline): MNHEY, SVGAGI. The CDR3 covers 12 residues. The V gene lost 11 bases and the J gene lost 0 bases, with 10 bases spanning the gap. CDR3 region: CAAGSANYGYTF. The CDR3 region has the DNA TGTGCCGCGGGGTCCGCTAACTATGGCTACACCTTC.

This clone was seen ten or more times. This rearrangement joins TRBV28 to TRBJ2-7, with TRBD2 identical over 11 bases. The CDR3 is 20 residues long. CDR1 and CDR2 (germline): MDHEN, SYDVKM. Trimming removed 0 bases from V and 0 bases from J; junction bases left unmatched: 13. The CDR3 protein is CASSLWEAATSGGPSYEQYF. For the CDR3, the DNA is TGTGCCAGCAGTTTATGGGAGGCCGCAACTAGCGGGGGTCCCTCCTACGAGCAGTACTTC.

V and J are TRBV3-1 (or the pseudogene TRBV3-2) and TRBJ2-1, with unresolved D. Trimming shortened V by 4 bases and J by 8 bases, and 9 bases separated the two germline ends. The CDR3 sequence is 12 residues long. The germline V gene encodes CDR1 LGHDT and CDR2 YNNKEL (reference sequence). CDR3 residues: CASSPAGYEQFF. The CDR3 coding sequence is TGTGCCAGCAGCCCCGCCGGTTATGAGCAGTTCTTC.

The chain uses TRBV5-1 and TRBJ1-5; D possibly corresponds to TRBD1 (5 bases). The CDR3 is made up of 15 amino acids. Germline values: CDR1 SGHRS, CDR2 YFSETQ. With 4 bases removed from V and 4 bases from J, the gap between germline ends came to 15 bases. The CDR3 protein is CASSRDDGGNQPQHF. For the CDR3, the DNA is TGCGCCAGCAGCCGGGATGACGGGGGAAATCAGCCCCAGCATTTT.

The J gene is TRBJ2-5, the V gene TRBV30; D assignment may be TRBD1 or TRBD2 (6 bases each). Trimming stripped 2 bases from V and 0 bases from J, with 13 bases between. Per germline, CDR1 GTSNPN and CDR2 SVGIG (reference sequence). The CDR3 has 15 residues. The CDR3 nucleotides are TGTGCCTGGAGTAAGGGGGGCCAGTACCAAGAGACCCAGTACTTC. Amino acids: CAWSKGGQYQETQYF.

This clone was seen a few times. The chain combines TRBV7-9 with TRBJ2-1, with 11 bases aligning to TRBD2. CDR1 SEHNR and CDR2 FQNEAQ come from the germline V gene (reference sequence). This CDR3 comprises 17 residues. V was pared by 4 bases and J by 1 base, with 6 bases of the junction left unmatched. CDR3 sequence: CASSSLGLAVSYNEQFF. The CDR3 region has the DNA TGTGCCAGCAGCTCACTGGGACTAGCGGTTTCCTACAATGAGCAGTTCTTC. Based on the CDR3 plus reference TRBV7-9 and TRBJ2-1, the full variable domain is DTGVSQNPRHKITKRGQNVTFRCDPISEHNRLYWYRQTLGQGPEFLTYFQNEAQLEKSRLLSDRFSAERPKGSFSTLEIQRTEQGDSAMYLCASSSLGLAVSYNEQFFGPGTRLTVL.

V and J are TRBV11-2 and TRBJ2-7, with D uncertain. CDR3 length equals 14 residues. Trimming stripped 0 bases from V and 3 bases from J, with 9 bases between. Germline CDR1 SGHAT, CDR2 FQNNGV. CDR3 sequence (DNA): TGTGCCAGCAGCTTAGACAGTCAACTCTACGAGCAGTACTTC. This translates into CASSLDSQLYEQYF.

DNA of the CDR3: TGTGCCAGCAGCTCGGCACGCGGGGAGCTGTTTTTT. Its protein is CASSSARGELFF. V is TRBV5-4 and J is TRBJ2-2; D uncertain. CDR1 is SGHNT, CDR2 YYREEE, per germline (reference sequence). This CDR3 spans 12 amino acids. The germline V and J ends were trimmed by 3 bases and 7 bases, with 7 bases remaining between them.

This clone appeared a few times. CDR3 loop: CASSYPSNSPLHF. The CDR3 nucleotides read TGTGCCAGCAGTTACCCCAGTAATTCACCCCTCCACTTT. The chain joins TRBV6-6 to TRBJ1-6; D is unresolved. Per the germline V gene, CDR1 is MNHNY and CDR2 is SVGAGI (reference sequence). The CDR3 is 13 amino acids. Between the trimmed V and J ends, which lost 2 bases and 6 bases, there was a span of 5 bases.

The chain links TRBV5-5 to TRBJ2-1; 9 nucleotides line up with TRBD1. CDR1 is SGHKS and CDR2 is YYEKEE in the germline V gene (reference sequence). CDR3 size: 16 residues. The V segment lost 0 bases and the J segment 4 bases; nucleotides outside the gene matches: 5. The CDR3 DNA follows: TGTGCCAGCAGCTTGGGGGAAGGGACAGGGTACAATGAGCAGTTCTTC. It specifies CASSLGEGTGYNEQFF.

The chain employs TRBV6-6 and TRBJ1-2; no definite D call. This CDR3 spans 16 amino acids. Deletions cut 6 bases from V and 2 bases from J, with 19 bases between. From germline, CDR1 is MNHNY and CDR2 SVGAGI (reference sequence). Here the CDR3 DNA reads TGTGCCAGCAGCTTCGCATGGGAGGGATCAAACTATGGCTACACCTTC. Protein sequence: CASSFAWEGSNYGYTF.

This chain connects TRBV7-2 to TRBJ1-6; D remains ambiguous. The CDR3 sequence is 13 residues long. V dropped 4 bases and J dropped 3 bases, with 4 bases sitting between them. The germline gives CDR1 SGHTA, CDR2 FQGNSA. The CDR3 DNA follows: TGTGCCAGCAGCTCTGACTATAATTCACCCCTCCACTTT. Residues: CASSSDYNSPLHF.